This T cell receptor (beta chain) is drawn from a study of identical twins. Whole-study findings and limits: Fewer insertions were carried by abundant cord blood beta clonotypes, but none was seen in memory repertoires.

Each cDNA held unique molecular identifiers, and template switching gave it a universal primer site. TCRdb re-analysed the 5' RACE reads in MiXCR, keeping a single row per CDR3 protein. Counted here are 600,000 to 850,000 distinct CDR3 sequences, around a sixth occurring once; the ten biggest clones make up around 13%. A few counts support this clonotype. Its antigen remains unidentified. Germline-derived CDR1 and CDR2 are SNHLY and FYNNEI. V shed 1 base, J shed 4 bases, and the junction held 0 bases outside the gene matches. The CDR3 length is 15 residues. Separately, the same data were catalogued under a study of T cells expressing NK-cell markers.

The sequence was collected from a woman under 30 in good health. Material for sequencing was PBMCs. The genes are TRBV2 and TRBJ2-3; TRBD2 agrees at 12 bases. CDR3 region: CASSEGTSGADTQYF. CDR3 sequence (DNA): TGTGCCAGCAGTGAAGGGACTAGCGGGGCAGATACGCAGTATTTT.